What follows describes a single T cell receptor beta chain. What it recognizes is unknown. Clones were read by immunoSEQ multiplex PCR, and TCRdb kept only the in-frame ones, dropping some. The sample includes some 150,000 clones, more than 70% seen only once; the top ten take approximately 2.1%. The J segment lost 1 base and the V segment lost 4 bases, leaving 12 bases of the junction unmatched. The CDR3 covers 17 residues. Germline CDR1 reads LGHDT; CDR2 reads YNNKEL (reference sequence). This sample was included in a study of T cell responses to AZD1222 COVID-19 vaccine. Study findings and constraints: Mostly white British, mostly female donors; authors suggested clonal diversity may be underestimated.

This material consisted of peripheral blood, taken on day 0 of AZD1222 vaccination. The sequence derives from an adult in good health. The J gene is TRBJ1-1, the V gene TRBV3-1 (or the pseudogene TRBV3-2), with 7 nucleotides matching TRBD1. CDR3 in DNA: TGTGCCAGCAGCCCCTATCGACAGGGAGTCAGGAACACTGAAGCTTTCTTT. It codes for CASSPYRQGVRNTEAFF.